Below are 32 T cell receptor beta chains sequenced from a single sample in a study of shared clonotypes between healthy human individuals. It was CD45RO-negative cells, positively selected for CCR7, that made up naive CD8 cells, with terminally differentiated effector memory CD45RA+ cells excluded. Some clones are missing from TCRdb's copy, which holds only in-frame ones; the method was immunoSEQ multiplex PCR. The table includes hundreds of thousands of clones, roughly 98% detected once. Sequences were obtained from naive CD8+ T cells sorted from blood. These receptors all stem from a man aged 25 to 40 in good health.

V gene TRBV7-9 combines with J gene TRBJ2-5; 11 bases map to TRBD2. After removal of 8 bases from V and 4 bases from J, the junction contained 9 bases not matched to a gene. This CDR3 comprises 15 residues. CDR1 is SEHNR and CDR2 is FQNEAQ in the germline V gene (reference sequence). The CDR3 here is CASQVAGGPAETQYF. In nucleotides, the CDR3 is TGTGCCAGCCAAGTAGCGGGAGGGCCGGCAGAGACCCAGTACTTC.

A single count supports this clone. J is TRBJ2-7 and V is TRBV5-6, with D unresolved. The CDR3 sequence is 15 residues long. V dropped 4 bases and J dropped 0 bases, with 14 bases sitting between them. Germline assignment: CDR1 SGHDT and CDR2 YYEEEE. CDR3: CASSPLARSSYEQYF. In nucleotides, the CDR3 is TGTGCCAGCAGCCCCTTGGCGAGGAGCTCCTACGAGCAGTACTTC.

The chain has TRBV25-1 and TRBJ2-1; D uncertain. V gave up 3 bases and J gave up 4 bases, with 7 bases separating them. The CDR3 is 13 residues long. CDR1 and CDR2 (germline): MGHDK, SYGVNS. The DNA for the CDR3 is TGTGCCAGCAGTGAGGTCGGGTACAATGAGCAGTTCTTC. Protein product: CASSEVGYNEQFF. The full variable domain, rest sourced from reference TRBV25-1 and TRBJ2-1, is EADIYQTPRYLVIGTGKKITLECSQTMGHDKMYWYQQDPGMELHLIHYSYGVNSTEKGDLSSESTVSRIRTEHFPLTLESARPSHTSQYLCASSEVGYNEQFFGPGTRLTVL.

The chain couples TRBV9 to TRBJ2-7; TRBD1 agrees at 8 bases. The CDR3 totals 13 residues. Germline V CDR1 and CDR2: SGDLS, YYNGEE. V gave up 4 bases and J gave up 4 bases; unmatched junction bases: 4. The CDR3 reads CASSSRQGYEQYF. The CDR3 DNA reads as TGTGCCAGCAGCTCTCGACAGGGGTACGAGCAGTACTTC.

This chain connects TRBV5-1 to TRBJ2-7; D gene uncertain. This CDR3 is built from 15 residues. V was cut by 0 bases and J by 2 bases, with 12 bases left in between. Germline V gives CDR1 SGHRS, CDR2 YFSETQ. DNA of the CDR3: TGCGCCAGCAGCTTGGTCGGGCAGAGCCCCTACGAGCAGTACTTC. Translated, it gives CASSLVGQSPYEQYF.

The chain carries TRBV6-1 and TRBJ2-7; 10 bases agree with TRBD2. The CDR3 loop spans 13 amino acids. Germline CDR1 reads MNHNS; CDR2 reads SASEGT. J was trimmed by 6 bases and V by 10 bases; bases with no gene match: 9. CDR3: CATTSGTGGEQYF. In DNA form, the CDR3 reads TGTGCCACCACTAGCGGGACCGGTGGCGAGCAGTACTTC.

J is TRBJ2-1 and V is TRBV5-6, with TRBD2 as a possible D gene (5 bases). The CDR3 covers 14 residues. V lost 0 bases and J 7 bases, leaving 11 bases between the germline ends. CDR1 and CDR2 (germline): SGHDT, YYEEEE. The CDR3 protein is CASSLGALGNEQFF. CDR3 nucleotide sequence: TGTGCCAGCAGCTTGGGTGCACTAGGGAATGAGCAGTTCTTC.

This chain uses TRBV9 with TRBJ2-1; no reliable D call. The CDR3 is 13 amino acids. V was trimmed by 7 bases and J by 3 bases, leaving 11 bases between them. The germline V gene encodes CDR1 SGDLS and CDR2 YYNGEE. This chain's CDR3 is CASGPVLYNEQFF. The CDR3 DNA reads TGTGCCAGCGGACCCGTCCTCTACAATGAGCAGTTCTTC.

V gene TRBV4-2 combines with J gene TRBJ2-7; D might be TRBD2 (5 bases). Trimming took off 0 bases at V and 2 bases at J, with 14 bases between the two ends. From germline, CDR1 is LGHNA and CDR2 YNFKEQ. The CDR3 runs to 16 residues. CDR3 region: CASSQDDVGETYEQYF. The CDR3 DNA reads TGTGCCAGCAGCCAAGATGATGTGGGAGAAACCTACGAGCAGTACTTC.

This clone occurred once. CDR3 DNA: TGTGCCAGCTCACCACCCTTCGGGACAGGGGGCGCCGATTTGGATCGGCCCCAGCATTTT. Translated, it gives CASSPPFGTGGADLDRPQHF. The chain links TRBV18 to TRBJ1-5; 12 nucleotides agree with TRBD1. Germline V gene sequence: CDR1 KGHSH, CDR2 LQKENI. The V gene end was trimmed by 0 bases and the J gene end by 9 bases; junction bases not matched to a gene: 18. The CDR3 is 20 amino acids.

The chain uses TRBV5-1 and TRBJ2-7; TRBD1 aligns across 7 bases. V lost 0 bases to trimming and J lost 5 bases; unmatched junction nucleotides: 5. This CDR3 region has 14 residues. Germline V gene lookup returns CDR1 SGHRS and CDR2 YFSETQ. The CDR3 protein is CASSLDTTGNEQYF. DNA of the CDR3: TGCGCCAGCAGCTTGGATACGACAGGGAACGAGCAGTACTTC. Full variable domain (rest looked up from reference TRBV5-1 and TRBJ2-7): KAGVTQTPRYLIKTRGQQVTLSCSPISGHRSVSWYQQTPGQGLQFLFEYFSETQRNKGNFPGRFSGRQFSNSRSEMNVSTLELGDSALYLCASSLDTTGNEQYFGPGTRLTVT.

The chain is built from TRBV10-1 and TRBJ2-7; D may be TRBD2 (6 bases). CDR3 length equals 12 residues. The germline CDR1 and CDR2 sequences are WNHNN and SYGVQD (reference sequence). V lost 3 bases and J 6 bases, leaving 9 bases between the germline ends. For the CDR3, the DNA is TGCGCCAGCAGTGATGGAGGGATCGAGCAGTACTTC. Amino acids: CASSDGGIEQYF.

V is TRBV7-6 and J is TRBJ1-1; the match to TRBD1 covers 7 bases. This CDR3 is built from 15 residues. Germline V gene lookup returns CDR1 SGHVS and CDR2 FNYEAQ. V was clipped by 5 bases and J by 7 bases; unmatched bases: 13. CDR3 bases: TGTGCCAGCAGCAGAGGATTGGGGACAGAGGTTGAAGCTTTCTTT. Translating gives CASSRGLGTEVEAFF.

The gene calls are TRBV30 and TRBJ2-1, with D perhaps TRBD1 or TRBD2 (5 bases each). Deletions cut 5 bases from V and 7 bases from J, with 18 bases between. The CDR3 length is 14 residues. Germline-derived CDR1 and CDR2 are GTSNPN and SVGIG (reference sequence). The CDR3 sequence: CAWRPGRNQNEQFF. DNA for the CDR3: TGTGCCTGGCGTCCGGGACGGAATCAAAATGAGCAGTTCTTC.

V and J are TRBV14 and TRBJ2-1, with D unresolved. The germline V and J ends were trimmed by 0 bases and 3 bases, with 12 bases remaining between them. The CDR3 has 16 amino acids. The germline gives CDR1 SGHDN, CDR2 FVKESK. CDR3 sequence (DNA): TGTGCCAGCAGCCAAGACGCTCGCCTGGACTACAATGAGCAGTTCTTC. Amino acid sequence: CASSQDARLDYNEQFF.

The chain uses TRBV9 and TRBJ1-1, with D unclear. The CDR3 length is 14 residues. Trimming pared 0 bases from V and 5 bases from J, leaving 11 bases between. The germline CDR1 and CDR2 sequences are SGDLS and YYNGEE. This CDR3 is CASSVGWGRTEAFF. As DNA, the CDR3 is TGTGCCAGCAGCGTAGGCTGGGGTCGGACTGAAGCTTTCTTT.

On this clone itself: In the same sample, other DNA sequences code for this CDR3. J is TRBJ2-6 and V is TRBV6-5, with a possible D match to TRBD1 (5 bases). The CDR3 is made up of 15 amino acids. V lost 2 bases and J lost 0, with 5 bases in between. The germline V gene has CDR1 MNHEY and CDR2 SVGAGI. The CDR3 coding sequence is TGTGCCAGCAGTTACAGGGGCTCTGGGGCCAACGTCCTGACTTTC. It yields the protein CASSYRGSGANVLTF.

The chain uses TRBV10-1 and TRBJ2-1; D is perhaps TRBD2 (6 bases). CDR1 is WNHNN, CDR2 SYGVQD, per germline (reference sequence). The CDR3 extends over 17 amino acids. Trimming removed 0 bases at V and 0 bases at J, with 12 bases between. The CDR3 bases are TGCGCCAGCAGTGAGTCGTCTGGGGGACTCTCCTACAATGAGCAGTTCTTC. Translated: CASSESSGGLSYNEQFF.

The V and J genes are TRBV12-5 and TRBJ2-1; no definite D call. Trimming shortened V by 7 bases and J by 1 base, and 14 bases separated the two germline ends. Germline V lookup: CDR1 LGHNT, CDR2 FRNRAP. CDR3 size: 15 residues. This CDR3 reads CASAPTTVSYNEQFF. The CDR3 nucleotides are TGTGCTAGTGCCCCCACAACAGTGTCCTACAATGAGCAGTTCTTC.

The chain has TRBV7-2 and TRBJ1-2; 7 bases are shared with TRBD1. The V gene's germline CDR1 is SGHTA and CDR2 FQGNSA. This CDR3 has 14 amino acids. V shed 8 bases and J 2 bases; nucleotides not matched to a gene: 8. In DNA form, the CDR3 reads TGTGCCAGCGGAAAGATGACAGGGAACTATGGCTACACCTTC. It encodes CASGKMTGNYGYTF.

The CDR3 nucleotides read TGTGCCAGCAGTACCCCCATACTAGCGGAGTACAATGAGCAGTTCTTC. Translation gives CASSTPILAEYNEQFF. The gene calls are TRBV2 and TRBJ2-1; 8 bases match TRBD2. The V and J ends lost 5 bases and 4 bases, in that order; junction bases with no gene match: 10. The CDR3 spans 16 residues. In germline, CDR1 is SNHLY, CDR2 FYNNEI.

The V gene is TRBV7-4, the J gene TRBJ2-1; D is possibly TRBD1 (6 bases). Germline-derived CDR1 and CDR2 are SGHVT and SQSDAQ. Between the trimmed V and J ends, which lost 4 bases and 9 bases, there was a span of 10 bases. The CDR3 is 12 amino acids. This CDR3 reads CASSSPRGEQFF. The CDR3 DNA sequence: TGTGCCAGCAGCTCCCCCAGGGGTGAGCAGTTCTTC.

This clone appeared once. V is TRBV7-2 and J is TRBJ2-1, with 11 bases that match TRBD2. This CDR3 is built from 15 residues. The V gene end was trimmed by 5 bases and the J gene end by 7 bases; junction bases not matched to a gene: 7. Looked up from germline, CDR1 is SGHTA and CDR2 is FQGNSA. The CDR3 region is CASSPYSGRANEQFF. The CDR3 nucleotides are TGTGCCAGCAGCCCCTATAGCGGGAGGGCGAATGAGCAGTTCTTC.

The chain couples TRBV29-1 to TRBJ1-2; no definite D call. The germline CDR1 and CDR2 sequences are SQVTM and ANQGSEA. V dropped 4 bases and J dropped 2 bases, with 17 bases sitting between them. The CDR3 runs to 15 residues. DNA of the CDR3: TGCAGCGTTGTCCACCCCCTCTCAAGAAACTATGGCTACACCTTC. Protein product: CSVVHPLSRNYGYTF.

V usage is TRBV13 and J usage is TRBJ1-3; D remains ambiguous. The V and J ends lost 1 base and 0 bases respectively, with 7 bases between them. Germline V gene sequence: CDR1 PRHDT, CDR2 FYEKMQ (reference sequence). This CDR3 has 15 amino acids. The CDR3 loop is CASSLDGYSGNTIYF. Written as DNA, the CDR3 is TGTGCCAGCAGCTTAGATGGGTACTCTGGAAACACCATATATTTT.

The chain recombines TRBV28 with TRBJ1-4; D gene ambiguous. CDR1 and CDR2 (germline): MDHEN, SYDVKM. CDR3 size: 15 residues. Trimming removed 2 bases from V and 8 bases from J, with 15 bases in between. The CDR3 nucleotides read TGTGCCAGCAGTTTAGGGGATAGGGATCCAGAAAAACTGTTTTTT. Translating it yields CASSLGDRDPEKLFF. Full variable domain (rest looked up from reference TRBV28 and TRBJ1-4): DVKVTQSSRYLVKRTGEKVFLECVQDMDHENMFWYRQDPGLGLRLIYFSYDVKMKEKGDIPEGYSVSREKKERFSLILESASTNQTSMYLCASSLGDRDPEKLFFGSGTQLSVL.

This chain links TRBV19 with TRBJ1-1; possible D gene TRBD1, 5 bases. CDR3 length: 13 amino acids. From germline, CDR1 is LNHDA and CDR2 SQIVND (reference sequence). With 8 bases removed from V and 5 bases from J, the gap between germline ends came to 15 bases. The CDR3 loop reads CASSWGGRTEAFF. DNA of the CDR3: TGTGCCAGTTCCTGGGGCGGGCGGACTGAAGCTTTCTTT. Full variable domain (missing parts from reference TRBV19 and TRBJ1-1): DGGITQSPKYLFRKEGQNVTLSCEQNLNHDAMYWYRQDPGQGLRLIYYSQIVNDFQKGDIAEGYSVSREKKESFPLTVTSAQKNPTAFYLCASSWGGRTEAFFGQGTRLTVV.

CDR3 nucleotide sequence: TGTGCCAGCTCACCGGGACCGGGACAGGGTAAATACGAGCAGTACTTC. Translation: CASSPGPGQGKYEQYF. The chain employs TRBV18 and TRBJ2-7; 9 bases are a match to TRBD1. The V gene's germline CDR1 is KGHSH and CDR2 LQKENI. This CDR3 has 16 amino acids. V lost 3 bases, J lost 4 bases, and 10 bases stayed unmatched.

This clone came up once. V gene TRBV29-1 combines with J gene TRBJ2-5; 7 bases align to TRBD1. CDR3 length: 15 residues. CDR1 SQVTM and CDR2 ANQGSEA come from the germline V gene. The junction had 12 bases not matched to a gene; V was cut back by 8 bases and J by 0 bases. This CDR3 reads CSHTLHGTDQETQYF. CDR3 DNA: TGCAGCCACACCTTACACGGGACAGACCAAGAGACCCAGTACTTC. Full variable domain (remainder filled in from reference TRBV29-1 and TRBJ2-5): SAVISQKPSRDICQRGTSLTIQCQVDSQVTMMFWYRQQPGQSLTLIATANQGSEATYESGFVIDKFPISRPNLTFSTLTVSNMSPEDSSIYLCSHTLHGTDQETQYFGPGTRLLVL.

CDR3 nucleotides: TGTGCCAGCAGTTACGCGGAACCGACTTTAACCTACGAGCAGTACTTC. Amino acids: CASSYAEPTLTYEQYF. The chain joins TRBV6-5 to TRBJ2-7, with D unclear. The V gene lost 2 bases and the J gene lost 2 bases, with 16 bases spanning the gap. CDR3 length: 16 residues. Germline values: CDR1 MNHEY, CDR2 SVGAGI.

On this clone itself: The sample carries other DNA sequences with the same CDR3. The chain couples TRBV4-3 to TRBJ2-1, with D possibly matching TRBD1 (5 bases). This CDR3 has 14 residues. V was pared by 1 base and J by 4 bases, with 8 bases between. Germline CDR1 and CDR2: LGHNA and YSLEER. The CDR3 region is CASSQGQGYNEQFF. CDR3 in DNA: TGCGCCAGCAGCCAAGGTCAGGGATACAATGAGCAGTTCTTC.

This clone was recorded once. The rearrangement links TRBV9 to TRBJ2-7; no clear D. Trimming left V 3 bases short and J 4 bases short, with 8 bases between. Germline CDR1 and CDR2: SGDLS and YYNGEE. The CDR3 spans 12 residues. CDR3: CASSGAQYEQYF. The CDR3 bases are TGTGCCAGCAGCGGGGCCCAATACGAGCAGTACTTC.